The 21 T cell receptor beta chains below were found in one sample sequenced in a study of beta chain features in type 1 diabetes. General study points: Significant though moderate, a shortening of TCRB CDR3s appeared in all four CD4+ subsets of Type 1 diabetes patients.

Antigen specificity for these receptors is unknown. The whole isolated RNA underwent reverse transcription, so sequencing captured expressed TCRB transcripts. Method: immunoSEQ multiplex PCR; TCRdb's copy keeps in-frame clones and lacks some. The data show 640,000 or so clones, around an eighth seen once. The sequenced sample was naive CD4+ T cells from blood. The receptors stem from a man in his late teens or twenties with type 1 diabetes.

The chain carries TRBV30 and TRBJ1-1; 9 nucleotides align to TRBD1. V shed 4 bases and J 1 base; nucleotides not matched to a gene: 4. The CDR3 has 14 amino acids. Germline loops: CDR1 GTSNPN, CDR2 SVGIG (reference sequence). The CDR3 here is CAWTSGQGNTEAFF. DNA for the CDR3: TGTGCCTGGACTTCGGGACAGGGGAACACTGAAGCTTTCTTT.

This clone has a handful of counts. The chain has TRBV2 and TRBJ2-3; 13 bases map to TRBD2. The CDR3 runs to 15 residues. The trim removed 6 bases at V and 1 base at J, leaving 1 base unmatched. The germline V gene encodes CDR1 SNHLY and CDR2 FYNNEI. CDR3 region: CASSGLAGGTDTQYF. In DNA, the CDR3 is TGTGCCAGCAGCGGACTAGCGGGGGGCACAGATACGCAGTATTTT.

This clone has a handful of counts. This chain connects TRBV27 to TRBJ2-7; D gene uncertain. The CDR3 runs 14 residues. Germline V gene data show CDR1 as MNHEY and CDR2 as SMNVEV (reference sequence). V dropped 0 bases and J dropped 2 bases, with 8 bases sitting between them. The DNA of the CDR3 is TGTGCCAGCAGTTTATCGTACCAGACCTACGAGCAGTACTTC. Protein sequence: CASSLSYQTYEQYF.

The sample holds a few counts of this clone. The rearrangement joins TRBV29-1 to TRBJ2-5; 7 bases are a match to TRBD1. Germline lookup yields CDR1 SQVTM and CDR2 ANQGSEA. The CDR3 loop spans 17 amino acids. V lost 1 base, J lost 5 bases, and 16 bases stayed unmatched. This chain's CDR3 is CSVEGRGISAIKETQYF. The DNA for the CDR3 is TGCAGCGTTGAAGGCAGGGGGATCAGTGCAATTAAGGAGACCCAGTACTTC.

This clone was counted a few times. The chain carries TRBV10-3 and TRBJ1-2; no firm D call. The CDR3 runs 15 residues. The germline V gene has CDR1 ENHRY and CDR2 SYGVKD. V was shortened by 4 bases and J by 4 bases, with 16 bases between the two germline ends. The CDR3 spells CAISVQESTLYGYTF. CDR3 nucleotide sequence: TGTGCCATCAGTGTTCAGGAATCCACCCTCTATGGCTACACCTTC.

This clone occurred a few times. V is TRBV23-1 and J is TRBJ2-5; D is ambiguous. Being an ORF, TRBV23-1 has a function that is uncertain. The CDR3 is 12 residues long. V lost 11 bases, J lost 0 bases, and 10 bases lay in between. As DNA, the CDR3 is TGCGCCGTTAGACGGGACCAAGAGACCCAGTACTTC. Protein sequence: CAVRRDQETQYF.

The rearrangement links TRBV30 to TRBJ1-5; tentatively, D is TRBD1 (6 bases). This CDR3 has 13 residues. Germline V gene lookup returns CDR1 GTSNPN and CDR2 SVGIG (reference sequence). Trimming took off 2 bases at V and 11 bases at J, with 16 bases between the two ends. The CDR3 loop is CAWSNKGGSAQHF. CDR3 nucleotides: TGTGCCTGGAGTAACAAGGGGGGTTCGGCCCAGCATTTT.

This chain uses TRBV7-9 with TRBJ1-2; no clear D. Germline-derived CDR1 and CDR2 are SEHNR and FQNEAQ (reference sequence). The CDR3 loop spans 17 amino acids. V shed 5 bases and J shed 1 base, with 20 bases lying between them. CDR3 DNA: TGTGCCAGCAGCACATCTAGCGGGCACCCACTTAACTATGGCTACACCTTC. Translated: CASSTSSGHPLNYGYTF.

In nucleotides, the CDR3 is TGTGCCAGCAGCTTAGAGACAGGGCAACCTTCTGAGACCCAGTACTTC. Residues: CASSLETGQPSETQYF. The V call is TRBV13, the J call TRBJ2-5; 7 positions agree with TRBD1. CDR1 PRHDT and CDR2 FYEKMQ come from the germline V gene (reference sequence). The CDR3 has 16 amino acids. J gave up 5 bases and V 1 base, and 10 bases lay outside the gene matches.

The chain recombines TRBV29-1 with TRBJ1-2, with a tentative D call TRBD1 (5 bases). In germline, CDR1 is SQVTM, CDR2 ANQGSEA. CDR3 length equals 19 residues. The V end was cut by 0 bases, the J end by 3 bases, with 26 bases between. CDR3 bases: TGCAGCGTTGAAGATCCCCCTTTGGACGAAATCGGGGCCTACTATGGCTACACCTTC. Its protein is CSVEDPPLDEIGAYYGYTF.

This chain connects TRBV30 to TRBJ2-7; the D is unclear. V gave up 0 bases and J gave up 5 bases, with 5 bases separating them. The CDR3 contains 11 residues. Germline V gene sequence: CDR1 GTSNPN, CDR2 SVGIG (reference sequence). CDR3 bases: TGTGCCTGGAGTGTACTGGACGAGCAGTACTTC. Translated: CAWSVLDEQYF.

The sample holds a few counts of this clone. The chain combines TRBV30 with TRBJ2-1; 10 nucleotides match TRBD2. Germline trimming cut 2 bases from V and 9 bases from J; bases unmatched to any gene: 10. Germline V gene lookup returns CDR1 GTSNPN and CDR2 SVGIG (reference sequence). CDR3 length: 15 amino acids. The CDR3 DNA reads as TGTGCCTGGAGTCCCGGGACTAGCGCCCACATTGAGCAGTTCTTC. This translates into CAWSPGTSAHIEQFF.

The J gene is TRBJ1-5, the V gene TRBV7-9, with unresolved D. The CDR3 runs to 12 residues. Germline CDR1 and CDR2: SEHNR and FQNEAQ (reference sequence). The V gene lost 1 base and the J gene lost 6 bases, with 4 bases spanning the gap. The CDR3 DNA reads as TGTGCCAGCAGCTTAGAAGGTCAGCCCCAGCATTTT. It specifies CASSLEGQPQHF.

A few counts support this clone. V usage is TRBV2 and J usage is TRBJ1-4; D ambiguous. Germline V gives CDR1 SNHLY, CDR2 FYNNEI. The CDR3 loop spans 14 amino acids. The V end was cut by 11 bases, the J end by 0 bases, with 13 bases between. This chain's CDR3 is CASIKEPTNEKLFF. The DNA of the CDR3 is TGTGCCTCGATCAAGGAGCCAACTAATGAAAAACTGTTTTTT.

This rearrangement joins TRBV9 to TRBJ2-3; no definite D call. The CDR3 is made up of 13 amino acids. V was shortened by 2 bases and J by 10 bases, with 14 bases between the two germline ends. From germline, CDR1 is SGDLS and CDR2 YYNGEE. Here the CDR3 DNA reads TGTGCCAGCAGCGTTCCCCAGACCAATGCGCAGTATTTT. It is translated as CASSVPQTNAQYF.

The chain has TRBV30 and TRBJ2-5; D tentatively reads TRBD1 or TRBD2 (5 bases each). The CDR3 runs 15 residues. CDR1 GTSNPN and CDR2 SVGIG come from the germline V gene (reference sequence). Trimming stripped 5 bases from V and 1 base from J, with 17 bases between. CDR3 DNA: TGTGCCTGGGAGGGGAGCTTGATAGGCCAAGAGACCCAGTACTTC. Translated: CAWEGSLIGQETQYF.

In this sample, this clone turned up a few times. V is TRBV2 and J is TRBJ2-3; 11 bases are a match to TRBD2. From germline, CDR1 is SNHLY and CDR2 FYNNEI. The CDR3 has 17 amino acids. V was pared by 8 bases and J by 0 bases, with 10 bases of the junction left unmatched. CDR3 sequence reads: CASARLAGGTSTDTQYF. The DNA for the CDR3 is TGTGCCAGCGCCAGGCTAGCGGGAGGAACTAGCACAGATACGCAGTATTTT.

This clone was seen repeatedly, ten times or more. The chain joins TRBV14 to TRBJ2-1, with D tentatively TRBD1 (6 bases). Germline values: CDR1 SGHDN, CDR2 FVKESK. There are 15 residues in the CDR3. V was shortened by 1 base and J by 0 bases, with 7 bases between the two germline ends. The CDR3 DNA sequence: TGTGCCAGCAGCCAAGGGACAGCCTCCTACAATGAGCAGTTCTTC. Residues: CASSQGTASYNEQFF.

The rearrangement uses TRBV30 and TRBJ2-1; possibly TRBD2 for D (5 bases). Germline V gene data show CDR1 as GTSNPN and CDR2 as SVGIG (reference sequence). Trimming pared 2 bases from V and 8 bases from J, leaving 19 bases between. There are 15 residues in the CDR3. This chain's CDR3 is CAWSPTSFRGHEQFF. CDR3 in DNA: TGTGCCTGGAGTCCCACAAGTTTCCGGGGTCATGAGCAGTTCTTC.

There are a few counts of this clone. The chain is built from TRBV4-1 and TRBJ2-1, with TRBD2 as a possible D gene (7 bases). Trimming took 3 bases from V and 6 from J, leaving 15 bases between them. The CDR3 is 15 residues long. Germline-derived CDR1 and CDR2 are MGHRA and YSYEKL. The DNA for the CDR3 is TGCGCCAGCAGCCACCCCGGACTAGGGGGCAATGAGCAGTTCTTC. It encodes CASSHPGLGGNEQFF.

The chain combines TRBV19 with TRBJ2-1, with 14 bases identical to TRBD2. V dropped 7 bases and J dropped 7; count of bases not matched to a gene: 6. Germline CDR1 LNHDA, CDR2 SQIVND (reference sequence). This CDR3 contains 15 residues. CDR3 loop: CASTPGTSGSNEQFF. CDR3 nucleotide sequence: TGTGCCAGTACCCCCGGGACTAGCGGGAGTAATGAGCAGTTCTTC.